Listed below are T cell receptor beta chains from one sample, sequenced in a study of response to subunit inactivated influenza vaccine. TCRdb independently ran MiXCR on the RT-PCR reads; one entry per CDR3 protein. The sample holds more than 150,000 distinct CDR3 sequences, around a tenth seen once. Sequenced material: non-naive T cells sorted from PBMCs, taken on the day of vaccination. The source of these receptors is a man between 50 and 59 years old who received an inactivated influenza vaccine. CDR3s include the opening cysteine and the closing phenylalanine or tryptophan. The order of the fields is J gene, V gene, D gene, clone size, CDR3 protein, CDR3 DNA. A D gene is named only where the DNA matches it firmly. Clone size appears in some rows only: once, few, many, or a class for an expanded clone.

J: TRBJ1-2; V: TRBV6-1; D: TRBD1; size: many; CDR3: CASTQTGQYGYTF; DNA: TGTGCCAGCACCCAGACAGGGCAGTACGGCTACACCTTC
J: TRBJ2-1; V: TRBV27; D: TRBD1; size: -; CDR3: CASNPGGSVNEQFF; DNA: TGTGCCAGCAACCCAGGGGGCTCGGTGAATGAGCAGTTCTTC
J: TRBJ2-1; V: TRBV6-1; D: -; size: -; CDR3: CASSALWRSSYNEQFF; DNA: TGTGCCAGCAGTGCCCTTTGGCGTAGCTCCTACAATGAGCAGTTCTTC
J: TRBJ1-2; V: TRBV3-1; D: TRBD1; size: many; CDR3: CASSPGQGDGYTF; DNA: TGTGCCAGCAGCCCGGGACAGGGAGACGGCTACACCTTC
J: TRBJ2-1; V: TRBV21-1; D: -; size: many; CDR3: CASSKVVSGRARGEQFF; DNA: TGTGCCAGCAGCAAAGTGGTTAGCGGGAGGGCCCGGGGTGAGCAGTTCTTC
J: TRBJ1-1; V: TRBV7-2; D: -; size: -; CDR3: CASSSIRGQVGTEAFF; DNA: TGTGCCAGCAGCTCGATCAGGGGCCAGGTAGGCACTGAAGCTTTCTTT
J: TRBJ1-2; V: TRBV4-2; D: -; size: -; CDR3: CASSQRAEYGYTF; DNA: TGTGCCAGCAGCCAAAGGGCAGAATATGGCTACACCTTC
J: TRBJ2-5; V: TRBV6-1; D: -; size: -; CDR3: CANRLHRDQETQYF; DNA: TGTGCCAACAGACTCCACAGGGATCAAGAGACCCAGTACTTC
J: TRBJ1-2; V: TRBV5-6; D: -; size: -; CDR3: CASSFLRGGGYTF; DNA: TGTGCCAGCAGCTTTCTCCGTGGCGGTGGCTACACCTTC
J: TRBJ1-5; V: TRBV15; D: -; size: -; CDR3: CATSREVQPQHF; DNA: TGTGCCACCAGCAGAGAAGTCCAGCCCCAGCATTTT
J: TRBJ2-1; V: TRBV5-4; D: TRBD1; size: few; CDR3: CASSLPKQGSSYNEQFF; DNA: TGTGCCAGCAGCTTGCCCAAACAGGGGAGCTCCTACAATGAGCAGTTCTTC
J: TRBJ2-2; V: TRBV9; D: -; size: few; CDR3: CASSTGWGQGRIAGELFF; DNA: TGTGCCAGCAGCACAGGTTGGGGTCAGGGGCGCATTGCCGGGGAGCTGTTTTTT
J: TRBJ2-7; V: TRBV9; D: TRBD1; size: few; CDR3: CASSGQGSYEQYF; DNA: TGTGCCAGCAGCGGACAGGGTTCCTACGAGCAGTACTTC
J: TRBJ2-7; V: TRBV5-4; D: -; size: -; CDR3: CASSSGVFPIEQYF; DNA: TGTGCCAGCAGCTCCGGGGTATTTCCCATCGAGCAGTACTTC
J: TRBJ1-1; V: TRBV3-1; D: -; size: -; CDR3: CASSQDGVGNTEAFF; DNA: TGTGCCAGCAGCCAAGATGGAGTAGGGAACACTGAAGCTTTCTTT
J: TRBJ1-1; V: TRBV6-5; D: TRBD1; size: -; CDR3: CASSYSGTGVRNTEAFF; DNA: TGTGCCAGCAGTTACTCCGGGACAGGGGTTAGGAACACTGAAGCTTTCTTT
J: TRBJ1-1; V: TRBV6-2/TRBV6-3; D: -; size: many; CDR3: CASSLPGRRTGNTEAFF; DNA: TGTGCCAGCAGTCTTCCTGGTAGAAGGACGGGGAACACTGAAGCTTTCTTT
J: TRBJ2-3; V: TRBV4-1; D: TRBD2; size: many; CDR3: CASSLASRLAGGPTSTDTQYF; DNA: TGCGCCAGCAGCCTTGCCTCCAGACTAGCGGGGGGGCCGACTAGCACAGATACGCAGTATTTT
J: TRBJ2-3; V: TRBV20-1; D: TRBD2; size: few; CDR3: CSASRPSGGVDTQYF; DNA: TGCAGTGCTAGCCGCCCTAGCGGGGGGGTGGATACGCAGTATTTT
J: TRBJ2-5; V: TRBV7-8; D: -; size: -; CDR3: CASSLVEGSGETQYF; DNA: TGTGCCAGCAGCTTAGTCGAGGGTAGTGGGGAGACCCAGTACTTC
J: TRBJ2-3; V: TRBV20-1; D: TRBD2; size: -; CDR3: CSATNLAGSTDTQYF; DNA: TGCAGTGCTACCAACCTAGCGGGTAGCACAGATACGCAGTATTTT
J: TRBJ2-7; V: TRBV20-1; D: -; size: few; CDR3: CSALGPGRLRVEQYF; DNA: TGCAGTGCATTGGGGCCAGGACGGCTAAGAGTCGAGCAGTACTTC
J: TRBJ1-1; V: TRBV12-3/TRBV12-4; D: TRBD1; size: -; CDR3: CASSTLAGGGSSEAFF; DNA: TGTGCCAGCAGTACCCTTGCAGGGGGAGGGTCATCTGAAGCTTTCTTT
J: TRBJ2-5; V: TRBV13; D: -; size: -; CDR3: CASSLGGAQETQYF; DNA: TGTGCCAGCAGCTTAGGCGGGGCACAAGAGACCCAGTACTTC
J: TRBJ2-7; V: TRBV13; D: TRBD2; size: -; CDR3: CASSSLRLAGGVYEQYF; DNA: TGTGCCAGCAGCTCCCTAAGACTAGCGGGGGGGGTCTACGAGCAGTACTTC
J: TRBJ1-1; V: TRBV20-1; D: TRBD1; size: many; CDR3: CSARAWDRGLTEAFF; DNA: TGCAGTGCTAGAGCCTGGGACAGGGGGTTGACTGAAGCTTTCTTT
J: TRBJ2-5; V: TRBV20-1; D: -; size: many; CDR3: CSAEASADSHNTQYF; DNA: TGCAGTGCTGAGGCTTCGGCGGATTCACATAATACCCAGTACTTC
J: TRBJ2-5; V: TRBV20-1; D: -; size: few; CDR3: CSAPLWLGQETQYF; DNA: TGCAGTGCTCCCCTCTGGCTAGGTCAAGAGACCCAGTACTTC
J: TRBJ2-7; V: TRBV4-3; D: -; size: -; CDR3: CASSPGTVSSYEQYF; DNA: TGCGCCAGCAGCCCCGGGACTGTGTCATCCTACGAGCAGTACTTC
J: TRBJ2-2; V: TRBV11-1; D: -; size: -; CDR3: CASSGRVYTGELFF; DNA: TGTGCCAGCAGCGGAAGGGTCTACACCGGGGAGCTGTTTTTT
J: TRBJ1-1; V: TRBV5-5; D: -; size: many; CDR3: CASTQQTGNTEAFF; DNA: TGTGCCAGCACTCAACAGACAGGGAACACTGAAGCTTTCTTT
J: TRBJ2-7; V: TRBV7-8; D: -; size: few; CDR3: CASSPIWTAYEQYF; DNA: TGTGCCAGCAGCCCGATATGGACAGCATACGAGCAGTACTTC
J: TRBJ1-4; V: TRBV7-9; D: -; size: -; CDR3: CASSPGLGNEKLFF; DNA: TGTGCCAGCAGCCCGGGACTGGGTAATGAAAAACTGTTTTTT
J: TRBJ2-3; V: TRBV7-2; D: -; size: many; CDR3: CASSSLGGLGTQYF; DNA: TGTGCCAGCAGCTCCCTGGGAGGTCTGGGTACGCAGTATTTT
J: TRBJ2-1; V: TRBV11-1; D: -; size: many; CDR3: CASNNKKTSTINEQFF; DNA: TGTGCCAGCAACAACAAGAAGACTAGTACGATCAATGAGCAGTTCTTC
J: TRBJ1-6; V: TRBV12-3/TRBV12-4; D: -; size: many; CDR3: CASSYRRGTTLHF; DNA: TGTGCCAGCAGTTATCGTAGGGGAACTACCCTCCACTTT
J: TRBJ2-1; V: TRBV28; D: TRBD2; size: few; CDR3: CASSPVGAGEGETFF; DNA: TGTGCCAGCAGCCCCGTTGGAGCGGGAGAGGGGGAGACGTTCTTC
J: TRBJ2-2; V: TRBV30; D: -; size: few; CDR3: CASAGPQGGELFF; DNA: TGTGCCTCCGCCGGGCCGCAGGGCGGGGAGCTGTTTTTT
J: TRBJ1-2; V: TRBV4-3; D: TRBD1; size: few; CDR3: CASSQETGDRGYTF; DNA: TGCGCCAGCAGCCAGGAGACAGGGGATCGTGGCTACACCTTC
J: TRBJ2-3; V: TRBV10-3; D: TRBD2; size: many; CDR3: CATSRLAAADTQYF; DNA: TGTGCCACCAGTCGCCTAGCGGCTGCAGATACGCAGTATTTT
J: TRBJ2-2; V: TRBV5-1; D: -; size: few; CDR3: CASSFYETGELFF; DNA: TGCGCCAGCAGCTTTTACGAGACCGGGGAGCTGTTTTTT
J: TRBJ2-3; V: TRBV19; D: TRBD2; size: few; CDR3: CASSIRAGGINPSTDTQYF; DNA: TGTGCCAGTAGTATTCGAGCGGGAGGCATCAACCCTAGCACAGATACGCAGTATTTT
J: TRBJ1-3; V: TRBV5-1; D: TRBD1; size: many; CDR3: CASSSGQGGNTIYF; DNA: TGCGCCAGCAGCAGCGGACAGGGAGGAAACACCATATATTTT
J: TRBJ2-2; V: TRBV24-1; D: -; size: few; CDR3: CATSGDGELFF; DNA: TGTGCCACCAGTGGGGACGGGGAGCTGTTTTTT
J: TRBJ2-1; V: TRBV6-2/TRBV6-3; D: -; size: few; CDR3: CASSYSFLATSYNEQFF; DNA: TGTGCCAGCAGTTACTCGTTCCTAGCGACCTCCTACAATGAGCAGTTCTTC